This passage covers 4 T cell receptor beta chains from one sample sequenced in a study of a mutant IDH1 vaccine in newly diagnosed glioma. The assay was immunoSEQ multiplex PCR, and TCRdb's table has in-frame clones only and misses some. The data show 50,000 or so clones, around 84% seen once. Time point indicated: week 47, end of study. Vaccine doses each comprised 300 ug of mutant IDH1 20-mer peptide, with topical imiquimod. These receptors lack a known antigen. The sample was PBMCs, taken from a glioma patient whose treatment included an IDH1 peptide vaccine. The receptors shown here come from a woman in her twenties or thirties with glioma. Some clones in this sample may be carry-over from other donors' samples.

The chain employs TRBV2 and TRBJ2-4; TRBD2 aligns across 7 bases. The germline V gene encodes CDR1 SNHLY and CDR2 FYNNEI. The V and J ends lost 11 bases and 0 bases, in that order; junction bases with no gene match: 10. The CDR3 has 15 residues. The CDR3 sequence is CASHGGTLAKNIQYF. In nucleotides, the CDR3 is TGTGCCTCCCACGGGGGGACTCTAGCCAAAAACATTCAGTACTTC. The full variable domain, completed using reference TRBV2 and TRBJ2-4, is EPEVTQTPSHQVTQMGQEVILRCVPISNHLYFYWYRQILGQKVEFLVSFYNNEISEKSEIFDDQFSVERPDGSNFTLKIRSTKLEDSAMYFCASHGGTLAKNIQYFGAGTRLSVL.

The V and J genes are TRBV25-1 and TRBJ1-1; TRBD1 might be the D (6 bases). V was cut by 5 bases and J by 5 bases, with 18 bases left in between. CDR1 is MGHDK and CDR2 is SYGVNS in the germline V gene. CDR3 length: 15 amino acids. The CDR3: CASSSRERGRTEAFF. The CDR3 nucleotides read TGTGCCAGCAGTTCCCGAGAAAGGGGGAGGACTGAAGCTTTCTTT. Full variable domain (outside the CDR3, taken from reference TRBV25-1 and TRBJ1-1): EADIYQTPRYLVIGTGKKITLECSQTMGHDKMYWYQQDPGMELHLIHYSYGVNSTEKGDLSSESTVSRIRTEHFPLTLESARPSHTSQYLCASSSRERGRTEAFFGQGTRLTVV.

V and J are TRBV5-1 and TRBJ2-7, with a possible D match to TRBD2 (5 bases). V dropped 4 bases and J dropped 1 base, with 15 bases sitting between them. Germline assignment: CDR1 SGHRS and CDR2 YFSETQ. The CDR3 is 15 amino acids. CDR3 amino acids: CASSPGGKTSYEQYF. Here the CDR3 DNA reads TGCGCCAGCAGCCCAGGAGGAAAGACTTCCTACGAGCAGTACTTC.

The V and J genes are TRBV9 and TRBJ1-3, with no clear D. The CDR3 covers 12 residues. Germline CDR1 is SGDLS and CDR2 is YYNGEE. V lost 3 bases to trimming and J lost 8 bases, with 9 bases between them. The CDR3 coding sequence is TGTGCCAGCAGCGCTTCGATAGACACCATATATTTT. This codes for CASSASIDTIYF.